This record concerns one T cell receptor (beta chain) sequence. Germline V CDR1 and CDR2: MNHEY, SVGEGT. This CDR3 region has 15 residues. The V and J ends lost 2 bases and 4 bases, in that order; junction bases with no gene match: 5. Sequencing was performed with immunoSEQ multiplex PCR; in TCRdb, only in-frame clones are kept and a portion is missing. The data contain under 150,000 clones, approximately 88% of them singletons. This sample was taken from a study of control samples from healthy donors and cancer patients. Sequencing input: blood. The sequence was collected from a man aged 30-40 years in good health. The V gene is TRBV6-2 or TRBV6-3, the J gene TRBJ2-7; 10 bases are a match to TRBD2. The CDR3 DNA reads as TGTGCCAGCAGTTACGAGCGGGGGGGTCCGTACGAGCAGTACTTC. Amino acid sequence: CASSYERGGPYEQYF.